The clone carrying this TCR beta chain has only one observation. What it recognizes is unknown. These data are taken from a study of vaccination effects on CD4 cells after COVID-19. In the study overall: Samples collected post-vaccine were obtained a median of 72 days after the second dose.

This CDR3 is built from 17 residues. V was clipped by 3 bases and J by 5 bases; unmatched bases: 11. The V gene's germline CDR1 is MDHEN and CDR2 SYDVKM. TCRdb's table, derived via immunoSEQ multiplex PCR, lists solely in-frame clones and lacks some. Among about 16,000 clones listed, under 70% were seen once. Viral peptide pools were used in the ViraFEST assay to expand antigen-specific CD4+ T cells, and sequencing came afterward. Subsequent to less than twelve days of culture, CD4+ T cells were isolated. Of the BNT162b2 and mRNA-1273 vaccines, participants received two doses of one or the other. For each well, some 2 million PBMC were cultured with about 9.4 IU/ml IL-2 and around 9.1 ug/ml peptides. On day 3 and again on day 7, half the medium was replaced with IL-2 medium.

Sequences were derived from CD4+ T cells from PBMCs cultured with SARS-CoV-2 spike peptides, sampled after COVID-19 vaccination. The chain recombines TRBV28 with TRBJ2-5, with 11 bases that match TRBD2. This clonotype was obtained from a human donor who received a COVID-19 vaccine. CDR3 DNA: TGTGCCAGCAGTTTTAATAGCGGGAGGGCCGCAGGGGAGACCCAGTACTTC. It specifies CASSFNSGRAAGETQYF.